Only a few counts were recorded for the clone carrying this TCR beta chain. Its antigen is unidentified. TCRdb re-derived calls from the RT-PCR reads in MiXCR, one entry per CDR3 protein. The table lists hundreds of thousands of distinct CDR3 sequences, over 9.5% of them singletons. This entry belongs to a study of response to subunit inactivated influenza vaccine. Points from the study as a whole: With each seasonal influenza vaccination, the authors suggested, few new T cells are recruited.

CDR3 length: 13 residues. In germline, CDR1 is DFQATT, CDR2 SNEGSKA (reference sequence). Trimming stripped 3 bases from V and 6 bases from J, with 12 bases between. The input for sequencing was PBMCs from blood, taken 45 days after vaccination. The rearrangement links TRBV20-1 to TRBJ1-5; TRBD1 is a possible D gene (5 bases). This sequence originates from a middle-aged man who received an inactivated influenza vaccine. The CDR3 DNA reads TGCAGTGCTAGTGGGGGACTAGGTCAGCCCCAGCATTTT. This gives the protein CSASGGLGQPQHF.